These 32 T cell receptor beta chains came from one sample sequenced in a study of blood T cell repertoires in COVID-19. Libraries were prepared by immunoSEQ multiplex PCR; TCRdb keeps only in-frame clonotypes and omits some of them. Of 150,000 to 190,000 clones listed, about 80% were seen once; the top ten hold about 7.3%. The sequenced sample consisted of PBMCs or T cells enriched from blood (not recorded which). The source of these receptors is a man between 50 and 59 years old who had recovered from COVID-19.

This chain joins TRBV6-2 or TRBV6-3 and TRBJ2-3, with 7 bases identical to TRBD2. With 6 bases clipped from V and 0 bases from J, the junction kept 12 bases outside the gene matches. CDR1 and CDR2 from the germline V gene are MNHEY and SVGEGT. The CDR3 runs 17 residues. The CDR3: CASSPSGGGVSTDTQYF. The CDR3 DNA is TGTGCCAGCAGCCCCTCCGGGGGAGGGGTGAGCACAGATACGCAGTATTTT.

The rearrangement joins TRBV3-1 (or the pseudogene TRBV3-2) to TRBJ1-6, with D hard to call. The CDR3 is made up of 15 amino acids. Germline loops: CDR1 LGHDT, CDR2 YNNKEL (reference sequence). V shed 0 bases and J shed 14 bases, with 17 bases lying between them. The CDR3 region is CASSQDTGIKSTLHF. For the CDR3, the DNA is TGTGCCAGCAGCCAAGATACCGGGATCAAAAGCACCCTCCACTTT.

V and J are TRBV15 and TRBJ1-5; 9 nucleotides line up with TRBD1. This CDR3 has 17 residues. Germline V lookup: CDR1 LNHNV, CDR2 YYDKDF (reference sequence). Unmatched junction bases numbered 4, after V lost 1 base and J lost 0 bases. The CDR3 spells CATSRGWTGDSNQPQHF. The CDR3 region has the DNA TGTGCCACCAGCAGAGGTTGGACAGGGGATAGCAATCAGCCCCAGCATTTT.

The chain uses TRBV11-2 and TRBJ1-1, with TRBD1 as a possible D gene (5 bases). This CDR3 region has 17 residues. V gave up 5 bases and J gave up 0 bases, with 19 bases separating them. Germline V gene data show CDR1 as SGHAT and CDR2 as FQNNGV. The CDR3 DNA sequence: TGTGCCAGCAGCCCCCGTGGGTCAGGGATTTTGAACACTGAAGCTTTCTTT. Its translation: CASSPRGSGILNTEAFF.

This chain joins TRBV3-1 (or the pseudogene TRBV3-2) and TRBJ2-5; D is undetermined. V gave up 4 bases and J gave up 7 bases, with 13 bases separating them. Germline V CDR1 and CDR2: LGHDT, YNNKEL (reference sequence). The CDR3 loop spans 13 amino acids. The CDR3 sequence: CASSLDNLGTQYF. CDR3 nucleotides: TGTGCCAGCAGCCTCGACAACCTCGGGACCCAGTACTTC.

This rearrangement joins TRBV7-9 to TRBJ1-2; maybe TRBD1 (6 bases). V gave up 5 bases and J gave up 1 base, with 14 bases separating them. The CDR3 length is 15 residues. Germline V gives CDR1 SEHNR, CDR2 FQNEAQ (reference sequence). The CDR3 loop reads CASSLRGGLNYGYTF. DNA of the CDR3: TGTGCCAGCAGCCTTAGGGGGGGCCTTAACTATGGCTACACCTTC.

The chain is built from TRBV6-5 and TRBJ1-1; D ambiguous. The V gene's germline CDR1 is MNHEY and CDR2 SVGAGI. Trimming left V 1 base short and J 0 bases short, with 9 bases between. CDR3 length: 15 residues. The CDR3 coding sequence is TGTGCCAGCAGTTACTGGGAGGGCATGAACACTGAAGCTTTCTTT. Protein product: CASSYWEGMNTEAFF.

The chain couples TRBV6-2 or TRBV6-3 to TRBJ1-1, with D perhaps matching TRBD1 (5 bases). V gave up 6 bases and J gave up 0 bases, with 20 bases separating them. This CDR3 region has 17 residues. Germline CDR1 MNHEY, CDR2 SVGEGT. This CDR3 reads CASSPPPRGSMNTEAFF. The DNA for the CDR3 is TGTGCCAGCAGCCCTCCCCCTCGGGGGAGCATGAACACTGAAGCTTTCTTT.

This sequence joins TRBV7-9 and TRBJ2-3; 11 bases match TRBD2. V dropped 2 bases and J dropped 2; count of bases not matched to a gene: 6. CDR3 length: 17 residues. Germline loops: CDR1 SEHNR, CDR2 FQNEAQ (reference sequence). The CDR3, as DNA: TGTGCCAGCAGCTTAAGTACTAGCGGGGGAGTCACAGATACGCAGTATTTT. This translates into CASSLSTSGGVTDTQYF.

The chain recombines TRBV7-9 with TRBJ1-1; a weak D match, TRBD1 (5 bases). Germline CDR1 SEHNR, CDR2 FQNEAQ (reference sequence). CDR3 length: 14 amino acids. V was clipped by 1 base and J by 4 bases, with 10 bases between them. CDR3 nucleotides: TGTGCCAGCAGCTTAGTCGGCAGGGTCACTGAAGCTTTCTTT. Protein sequence: CASSLVGRVTEAFF.

For the CDR3, the DNA is TGTGCCAGCAGCCGGACAGGGAGTGGGGACTATGGCTACACCTTC. It is translated as CASSRTGSGDYGYTF. The chain employs TRBV11-2 and TRBJ1-2, with TRBD1 matching 8 bases. V dropped 5 bases and J dropped 3; count of bases not matched to a gene: 8. This CDR3 has 15 residues. CDR1 is SGHAT and CDR2 is FQNNGV in the germline V gene.

This clone came up many times. The V gene is TRBV6-5, the J gene TRBJ1-1; 8 positions agree with TRBD1. Germline values: CDR1 MNHEY, CDR2 SVGAGI. Losses at the gene ends were 1 base for V and 4 bases for J; bases not matched to a gene: 5. CDR3 length: 15 amino acids. CDR3 loop: CASSYWTGLGTEAFF. The CDR3, as DNA: TGTGCCAGCAGTTACTGGACAGGGTTGGGCACTGAAGCTTTCTTT.

In this sample, this clone turned up a few times. This chain joins TRBV11-2 and TRBJ1-2; D call uncertain. Trimming took off 5 bases at V and 7 bases at J, with 11 bases between the two ends. CDR1 and CDR2 from the germline V gene are SGHAT and FQNNGV. This CDR3 contains 12 residues. The CDR3 region has the DNA TGTGCCAGCAGCCGGGGTGCCCCTGGCTACACCTTC. Amino acids: CASSRGAPGYTF.

CDR3 sequence: CASSFEDSKSGNTIYF. The CDR3 DNA sequence: TGCGCCAGCAGCTTCGAGGACAGTAAATCTGGAAACACCATATATTTT. This chain links TRBV5-1 with TRBJ1-3; D perhaps matches TRBD1 (6 bases). Trimming shortened V by 2 bases and J by 1 base, and 13 bases separated the two germline ends. Germline loops: CDR1 SGHRS, CDR2 YFSETQ. The CDR3 is 16 amino acids.

This clone was observed at least ten times. This chain connects TRBV6-1 to TRBJ2-7; perhaps TRBD2 as D (6 bases). This CDR3 contains 11 residues. CDR1 and CDR2 (germline): MNHNS, SASEGT. Trimming shortened V by 1 base and J by 10 bases, and 8 bases separated the two germline ends. The DNA for the CDR3 is TGTGCCAGCAGTGAAGGGCGGGGACAGTACTTC. Its translation is CASSEGRGQYF.

This chain joins TRBV11-2 and TRBJ2-7; 9 bases fit TRBD1. Germline values: CDR1 SGHAT, CDR2 FQNNGV. J was trimmed by 2 bases and V by 1 base; bases with no gene match: 0. The CDR3 runs to 14 residues. The CDR3 DNA reads as TGTGCCAGCAGCTTAGGGACAGGGGCCTACGAGCAGTACTTC. Its translation is CASSLGTGAYEQYF.

CDR3 in DNA: TGTGCCAGCAGGCACACCTCGACAGGGGGGACTGAAAAACTGTTTTTT. It yields the protein CASRHTSTGGTEKLFF. The chain joins TRBV11-2 to TRBJ1-4; 9 positions agree with TRBD1. This CDR3 has 16 amino acids. Looked up from germline, CDR1 is SGHAT and CDR2 is FQNNGV. V gave up 6 bases and J gave up 7 bases; unmatched junction bases: 12.

This chain connects TRBV5-4 to TRBJ2-5; TRBD2 agrees at 9 bases. Germline CDR1 reads SGHNT; CDR2 reads YYREEE (reference sequence). Germline trimming cut 4 bases from V and 3 bases from J; bases unmatched to any gene: 7. This CDR3 has 15 residues. This chain's CDR3 is CASSSPGTSKETQYF. The CDR3 nucleotides are TGTGCCAGCAGCAGCCCCGGGACTAGCAAAGAGACCCAGTACTTC.

The chain links TRBV11-3 to TRBJ1-1; tentative D call: TRBD1 (6 bases). Germline CDR1 SGHNT, CDR2 YENEEA. The V gene lost 2 bases and the J gene lost 2 bases, with 9 bases spanning the gap. The CDR3 sequence is 14 residues long. The CDR3 region is CASSLTGYNTEAFF. For the CDR3, the DNA is TGTGCCAGCAGCTTAACAGGGTATAACACTGAAGCTTTCTTT. The full variable domain, its missing parts supplied by reference TRBV11-3 and TRBJ1-1, is EAGVVQSPRYKIIEKKQPVAFWCNPISGHNTLYWYLQNLGQGPELLIRYENEEAVDDSQLPKDRFSAERLKGVDSTLKIQPAELGDSAVYLCASSLTGYNTEAFFGQGTRLTVV.

This chain uses TRBV7-2 with TRBJ2-5; 9 bases match TRBD2. The CDR3 runs to 14 residues. Germline V gene sequence: CDR1 SGHTA, CDR2 FQGNSA. The V and J ends lost 5 bases and 4 bases, in that order; junction bases with no gene match: 5. For the CDR3, the DNA is TGTGCCAGCAGCCCCGGCGGGGGGGGAGAGACCCAGTACTTC. Translated: CASSPGGGGETQYF.

The chain carries TRBV7-9 and TRBJ1-6; 10 bases map to TRBD1. J gave up 9 bases and V 2 bases, and 7 bases lay outside the gene matches. CDR1 is SEHNR and CDR2 is FQNEAQ in the germline V gene (reference sequence). The CDR3 is 16 amino acids. Here the CDR3 reads CASSLYGDRGGSPLHF. The DNA of the CDR3 is TGTGCCAGCAGCTTATACGGGGACAGGGGTGGTTCACCCCTCCACTTT.

This sequence joins TRBV4-1 and TRBJ1-1; a possible D gene is TRBD1 (6 bases). The CDR3 totals 14 residues. The germline gives CDR1 MGHRA, CDR2 YSYEKL. V was trimmed by 5 bases and J by 0 bases, leaving 10 bases between them. In DNA, the CDR3 is TGCGCCAGCAGCAAGACAGGTGTGAACACTGAAGCTTTCTTT. This encodes CASSKTGVNTEAFF.

The chain has TRBV27 and TRBJ2-2; no firm D call. Germline V gene data show CDR1 as MNHEY and CDR2 as SMNVEV (reference sequence). There are 13 residues in the CDR3. V dropped 6 bases and J dropped 3 bases, with 8 bases sitting between them. The CDR3 bases are TGTGCCAGCAGAAATCCTTACACCGGGGAGCTGTTTTTT. Encoded protein: CASRNPYTGELFF.

This chain joins TRBV6-5 and TRBJ2-2; 7 bases are shared with TRBD2. This CDR3 spans 13 amino acids. Germline V gene data show CDR1 as MNHEY and CDR2 as SVGAGI. The CDR3 region is CAMGEGITGELFF. In nucleotides, the CDR3 is TGTGCTATGGGGGAGGGGATTACCGGGGAGCTGTTTTTT.

The V call is TRBV27, the J call TRBJ1-4, with 7 bases aligning to TRBD1. Germline CDR1 reads MNHEY; CDR2 reads SMNVEV (reference sequence). The CDR3 spans 16 residues. V shed 3 bases and J 7 bases; nucleotides not matched to a gene: 11. The CDR3 nucleotides are TGTGCCAGCAGTTTGCGACTCAGGGGGAGAGGTGAAAAACTGTTTTTT. Protein sequence: CASSLRLRGRGEKLFF.

In this sample, this clone turned up once. The chain combines TRBV6-5 with TRBJ1-4, with D perhaps TRBD1 (5 bases). Deletions cut 6 bases from V and 4 bases from J, with 12 bases between. The CDR3 sequence is 14 residues long. Germline V gene sequence: CDR1 MNHEY, CDR2 SVGAGI. CDR3 amino acids: CASRTGTHNEKLFF. CDR3 nucleotide sequence: TGTGCCAGCAGAACCGGGACTCATAATGAAAAACTGTTTTTT.

V is TRBV15 and J is TRBJ1-6, with 7 bases aligning to TRBD1. V lost 0 bases and J lost 7; bases outside the gene matches: 3. Germline-derived CDR1 and CDR2 are LNHNV and YYDKDF (reference sequence). The CDR3 spans 15 residues. CDR3 bases: TGTGCCACCAGCAGAGATCAACAGGGGAATTCACCCCTCCACTTT. Its protein product is CATSRDQQGNSPLHF.

This rearrangement joins TRBV12-5 to TRBJ2-7; 8 nucleotides match TRBD1. This CDR3 spans 14 amino acids. Germline assignment: CDR1 LGHNT and CDR2 FRNRAP. Trimming removed 4 bases from V and 0 bases from J; junction bases left unmatched: 2. The chain's CDR3 is CASGSGQGSYEQYF. CDR3 DNA: TGTGCTAGTGGTTCCGGACAGGGCTCCTACGAGCAGTACTTC.

The chain joins TRBV7-6 to TRBJ2-7; the D gene is possibly TRBD1 (5 bases). The length of the CDR3 is 15 residues. V was shortened by 6 bases and J by 4 bases, with 19 bases between the two germline ends. CDR1 SGHVS and CDR2 FNYEAQ come from the germline V gene. The CDR3 DNA sequence: TGTGCCAGCAGTTTCGCCTCGGCAGGGAAATACGAGCAGTACTTC. Protein: CASSFASAGKYEQYF.

The chain uses TRBV19 and TRBJ1-2; 7 nucleotides agree with TRBD1. The CDR3 has 14 residues. CDR1 and CDR2 from the germline V gene are LNHDA and SQIVND (reference sequence). J gave up 4 bases and V 4 bases, and 6 bases lay outside the gene matches. The CDR3 DNA reads TGTGCCAGTAGTAGCCCGGGACAGCGCTATGGCTACACCTTC. It yields the protein CASSSPGQRYGYTF.

The CDR3 nucleotides are TGTGCCAGCAGCCCCTTGACTAGCGGGGGGACCCTATACAATGAGCAGTTCTTC. Its protein is CASSPLTSGGTLYNEQFF. The chain links TRBV14 to TRBJ2-1, with 13 bases aligning to TRBD2. Germline values: CDR1 SGHDN, CDR2 FVKESK. V shed 4 bases, J shed 4 bases, and the junction held 10 bases outside the gene matches. This CDR3 has 18 residues.

J is TRBJ1-3 and V is TRBV2; D remains unclear. V was trimmed by 4 bases and J by 1 base, leaving 8 bases between them. CDR3 length equals 14 residues. CDR1 and CDR2 (germline): SNHLY, FYNNEI. Written as DNA, the CDR3 is TGTGCCAGCAGTGGGAGTCGGTCTGGAAACACCATATATTTT. It translates to CASSGSRSGNTIYF.